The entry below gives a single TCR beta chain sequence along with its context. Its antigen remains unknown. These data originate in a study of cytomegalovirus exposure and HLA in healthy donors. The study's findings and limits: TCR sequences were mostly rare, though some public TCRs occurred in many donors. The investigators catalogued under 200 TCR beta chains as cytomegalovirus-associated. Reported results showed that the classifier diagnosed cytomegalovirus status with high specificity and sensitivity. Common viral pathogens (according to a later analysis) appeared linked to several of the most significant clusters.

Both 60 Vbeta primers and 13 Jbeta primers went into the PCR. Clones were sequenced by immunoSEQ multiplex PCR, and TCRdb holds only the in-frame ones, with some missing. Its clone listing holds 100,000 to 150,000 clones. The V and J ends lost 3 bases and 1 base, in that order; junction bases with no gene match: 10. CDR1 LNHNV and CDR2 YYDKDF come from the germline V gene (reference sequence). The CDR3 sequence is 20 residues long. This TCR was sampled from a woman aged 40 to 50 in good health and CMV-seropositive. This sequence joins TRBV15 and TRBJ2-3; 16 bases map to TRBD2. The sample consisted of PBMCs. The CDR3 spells CATSSSGTSGRASGTDTQYF. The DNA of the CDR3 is TGTGCCACCAGCAGTTCCGGGACTAGCGGGAGGGCGAGCGGCACAGATACGCAGTATTTT.